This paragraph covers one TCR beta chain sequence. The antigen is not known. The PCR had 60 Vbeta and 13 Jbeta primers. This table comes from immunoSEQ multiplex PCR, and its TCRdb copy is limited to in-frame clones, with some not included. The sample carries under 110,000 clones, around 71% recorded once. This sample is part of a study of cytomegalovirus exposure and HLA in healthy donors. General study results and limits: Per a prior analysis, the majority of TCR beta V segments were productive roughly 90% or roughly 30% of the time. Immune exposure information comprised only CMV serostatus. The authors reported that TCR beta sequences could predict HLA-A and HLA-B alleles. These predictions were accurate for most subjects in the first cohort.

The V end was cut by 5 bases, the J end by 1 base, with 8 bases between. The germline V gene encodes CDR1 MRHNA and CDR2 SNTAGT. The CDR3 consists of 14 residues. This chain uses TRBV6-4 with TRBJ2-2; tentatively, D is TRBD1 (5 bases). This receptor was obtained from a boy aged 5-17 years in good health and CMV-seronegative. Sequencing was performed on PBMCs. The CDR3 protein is CASSYTGNTGELFF. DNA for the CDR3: TGTGCCAGCAGTTACACAGGGAACACCGGGGAGCTGTTTTTT.